This T cell receptor beta chain is from a study of Tregs in tolerant kidney transplant recipients. Regarding this clone: Its antigen remains unidentified.

Sequencing was performed with immunoSEQ multiplex PCR; in TCRdb, only in-frame clones are kept and a portion is missing. The repertoire holds about 81,000 clones, with about 91% as singletons. Related graft donors supplied nonmyeloablative bone marrow transplants, and mixed chimerism was transient. Thawed PBMCs were FACS-sorted into unstimulated CD4+CD25+CD127- regulatory T cells, CD4+CD25- non-regulatory cells, CD4 and CD8 cells. Findings and caveats of the study: This study did not directly address biological reproducibility. Changing PCR primers prevented nucleotide comparison between some patients' samples. Tolerant patients' donor-specific Tregs expanded beyond overall Tregs, suggesting antigen-driven growth.

Trimming stripped 2 bases from V and 0 bases from J, with 9 bases between. The germline gives CDR1 SGDLS, CDR2 YYNGEE. The CDR3 is made up of 15 amino acids. The gene calls are TRBV9 and TRBJ2-1; perhaps TRBD1 as D (6 bases). This TCR was recovered from a human patient who received a combined kidney and bone marrow transplant. The graft donor may be the source of some T cells. This sample comprised CD4+ T cells from blood (PBMCs), obtained 24 months after the transplant. The CDR3 bases are TGTGCCAGCAGCGTCACAGGGAGCTCCTACAATGAGCAGTTCTTC. Its protein is CASSVTGSSYNEQFF.